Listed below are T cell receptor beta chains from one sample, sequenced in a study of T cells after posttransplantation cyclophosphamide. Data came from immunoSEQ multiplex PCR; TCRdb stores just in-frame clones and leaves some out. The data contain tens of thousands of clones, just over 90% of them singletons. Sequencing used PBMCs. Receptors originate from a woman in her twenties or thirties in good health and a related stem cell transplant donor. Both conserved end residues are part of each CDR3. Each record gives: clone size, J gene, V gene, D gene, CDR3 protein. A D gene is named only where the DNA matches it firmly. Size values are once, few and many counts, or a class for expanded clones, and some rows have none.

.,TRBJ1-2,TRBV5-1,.,CASSLNRPFLDGYTF
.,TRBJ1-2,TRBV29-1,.,CSAGTIDYGYTF
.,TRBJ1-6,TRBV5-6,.,CASSLDGRAPYSPLHF
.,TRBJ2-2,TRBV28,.,CASRWGVDTGELFF
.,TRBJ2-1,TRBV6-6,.,CVSSQSTDNNEQFF
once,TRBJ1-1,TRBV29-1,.,CSVVQKYSGTEAFF
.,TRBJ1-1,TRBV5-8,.,CASSPVPRTEAFF
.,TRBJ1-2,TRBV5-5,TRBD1,CASSYRDRGRGYTF
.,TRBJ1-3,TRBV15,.,CATSRDKAGNTIYF
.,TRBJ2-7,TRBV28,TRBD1,CASSSPRDSEYEQYF
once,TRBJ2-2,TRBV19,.,CATQYSDVLNTGELFF
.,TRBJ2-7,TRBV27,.,CASRHPDNEQYF
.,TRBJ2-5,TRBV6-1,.,CASSEFIGGSGPNQETQYF
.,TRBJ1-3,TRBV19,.,CATSTALSGNTIYF
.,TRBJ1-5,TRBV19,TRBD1,CASSVLTGGVNQPQHF
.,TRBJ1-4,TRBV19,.,CASVRGWGEKLFF
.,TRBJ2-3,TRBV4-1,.,CASSQDGVSSDTQYF
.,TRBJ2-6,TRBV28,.,CASSLWSSWGANVLTF
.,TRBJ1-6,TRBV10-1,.,CASKDSYSYNSPLHF
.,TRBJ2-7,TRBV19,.,CASSIPGEVYEQYF
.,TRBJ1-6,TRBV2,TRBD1,CASSEEGQVWGALHF
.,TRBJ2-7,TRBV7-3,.,CASSLTLGAPYEQYF
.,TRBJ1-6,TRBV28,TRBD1,CASKPGQGYNSPLHF
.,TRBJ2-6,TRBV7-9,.,CASSSGANVLTF
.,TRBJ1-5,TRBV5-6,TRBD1,CASSGGGTGGHRNQPQHF
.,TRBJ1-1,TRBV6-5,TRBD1,CASRRPDRGGTEAFF
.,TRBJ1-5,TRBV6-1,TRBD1,CASIRDRVNQPQHF
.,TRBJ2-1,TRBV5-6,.,CASSLGQWYNEQFF
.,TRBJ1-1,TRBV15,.,CATSREPGHFTEAFF
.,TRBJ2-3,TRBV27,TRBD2,CASSVIGGGPTDTQYF
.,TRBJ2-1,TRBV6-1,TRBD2,CAGGSGLTYNEQFF
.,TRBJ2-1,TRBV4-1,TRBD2,CASSQGLAYEQFF
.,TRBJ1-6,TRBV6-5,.,CASSGRVRSPLHF
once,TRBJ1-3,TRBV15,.,CATSRRSSGNTIYF
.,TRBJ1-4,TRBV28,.,CASSPDWGTNEKLFF
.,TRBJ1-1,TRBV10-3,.,CAISESKLNTEAFF
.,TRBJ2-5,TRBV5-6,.,CASSWGARQETQYF
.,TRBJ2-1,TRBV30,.,CAWSIDNEQFF
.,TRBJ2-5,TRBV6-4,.,CASSETRGETQYF
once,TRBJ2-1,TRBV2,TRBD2,CASRPLAGSYNEQFF